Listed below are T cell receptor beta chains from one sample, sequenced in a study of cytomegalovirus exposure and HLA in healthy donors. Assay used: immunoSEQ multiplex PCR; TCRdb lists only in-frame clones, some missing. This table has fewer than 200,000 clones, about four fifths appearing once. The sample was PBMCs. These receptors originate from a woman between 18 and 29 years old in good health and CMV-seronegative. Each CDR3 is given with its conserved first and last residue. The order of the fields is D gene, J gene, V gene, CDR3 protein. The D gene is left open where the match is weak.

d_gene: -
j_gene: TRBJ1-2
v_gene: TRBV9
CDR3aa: CASSARGYGYTF

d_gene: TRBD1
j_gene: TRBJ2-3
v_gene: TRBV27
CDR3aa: CASTPLTGKHTQYF

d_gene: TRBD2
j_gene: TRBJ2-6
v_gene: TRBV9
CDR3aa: CASSAGLAGTYSGANVLTF

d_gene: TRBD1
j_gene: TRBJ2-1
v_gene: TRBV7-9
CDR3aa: CASSLRTGGYNEQFF

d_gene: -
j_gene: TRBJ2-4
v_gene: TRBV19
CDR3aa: CASREEGGGLAKNIQYF

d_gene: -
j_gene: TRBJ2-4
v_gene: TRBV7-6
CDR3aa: CASSPVGGLAKNIQYF

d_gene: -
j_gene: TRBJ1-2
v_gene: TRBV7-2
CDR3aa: CASSFPRQGQGYTF

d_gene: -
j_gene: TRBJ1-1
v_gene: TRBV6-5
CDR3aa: CASSYSTGMNTEAFF

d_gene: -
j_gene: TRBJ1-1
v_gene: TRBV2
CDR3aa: CASSGQFAFF

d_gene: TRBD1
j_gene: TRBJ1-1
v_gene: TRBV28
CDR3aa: CASSLARDRGREAFF

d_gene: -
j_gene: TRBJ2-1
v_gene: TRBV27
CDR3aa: CASSFSTGSYNEQFF

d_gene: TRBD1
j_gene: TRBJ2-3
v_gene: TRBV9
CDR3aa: CASSNRQGGNTDTQYF

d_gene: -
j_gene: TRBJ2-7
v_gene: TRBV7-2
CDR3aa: CASSPLAGANEQYF

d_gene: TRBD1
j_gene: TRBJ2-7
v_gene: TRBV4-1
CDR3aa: CASSPSGTGIEQYF

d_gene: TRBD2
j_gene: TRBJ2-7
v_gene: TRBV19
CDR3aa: CASSMLAGTSYEQYF

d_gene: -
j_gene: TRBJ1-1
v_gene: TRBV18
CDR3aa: CASSQGSGNTEAFF

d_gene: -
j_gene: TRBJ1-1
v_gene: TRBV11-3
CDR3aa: CASSLGRRGPEAFF

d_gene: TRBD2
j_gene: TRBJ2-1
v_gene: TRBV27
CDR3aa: CASSPLAGENNEQFF

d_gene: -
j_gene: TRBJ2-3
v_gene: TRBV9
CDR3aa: CASSGRNERVTDTQYF